This entry describes one T cell receptor (beta chain). The method was immunoSEQ multiplex PCR; TCRdb's version includes in-frame clones alone and lacks a portion of them. The data contain over 400,000 clones, roughly 91% of them singletons. Germline assignment: CDR1 LNHDA and CDR2 SQIVND (reference sequence). Trimming pared 4 bases from V and 6 bases from J, leaving 19 bases between. This CDR3 region has 15 residues. The source of the sample is a study of Ad26.COV2.S vaccination and SARS-CoV-2 variants. Treatment denoted: some 20 received Ad26.COV2.S at low or high dose, single or two shots; about 5 received placebo; per-sample allocation not given. Collection of samples fell on day 63 after the first vaccine or placebo injection.

The sequencing used peripheral blood, collected in a trial of Ad26.COV2.S vaccine versus placebo. This TCR was recovered from a person between 18 and 65 years old who received the Ad26.COV2.S COVID-19 vaccine or a placebo. The rearrangement uses TRBV19 and TRBJ2-7; D not resolved. CDR3 coding DNA: TGTGCCAGTAGTACCGGTCAAGGGTTATCCGGCGAGCAGTACTTC. Translation gives CASSTGQGLSGEQYF.